This T cell receptor (beta chain) was retrieved from a study of cytomegalovirus exposure and HLA in healthy donors. Study-wide findings and caveats: Researchers counted around 150 TCR beta chains as cytomegalovirus-associated. Most TCR sequences proved rare, with some public TCRs found in many donors.

As concerns this clone: Its target is unknown.

The germline V gene has CDR1 MDHEN and CDR2 SYDVKM. The CDR3 contains 14 residues. V lost 1 base, J lost 2 bases, and 8 bases lay in between. The donors were part of the approximately 120-subject validation cohort, which stood apart from the roughly 670-subject first cohort. Sequencing was performed with immunoSEQ multiplex PCR; in TCRdb, only in-frame clones are kept and a portion is missing. This table holds more than 200,000 clones, about 90% found once. The chain couples TRBV28 to TRBJ1-2; D remains ambiguous. Source material: PBMCs. The TCR was taken from a man between 18 and 29 years old in good health and CMV-seropositive. In DNA, the CDR3 is TGTGCCAGCAGTTTATCCCCGAAGAACTATGGCTACACCTTC. Translated, it gives CASSLSPKNYGYTF.